This TCR beta chain was observed in a study of blood T cells in healthy people across ages. A second PCR of 7 to 11 cycles used a sample-barcoded 5' primer and a J-beta primer mix. TCRdb used MiXCR to reprocess the 5' RACE reads, holding one entry per CDR3 protein. The table records hundreds of thousands of distinct CDR3 sequences, 49% of them present only once. This clonotype was seen a handful of times. Germline values: CDR1 SQVTM, CDR2 ANQGSEA. The CDR3 loop spans 13 amino acids. The J segment lost 10 bases and the V segment lost 6 bases, leaving 7 bases of the junction unmatched. The receptor comes from a woman aged 60 to 75 in good health. Sequenced input: blood. The V gene is TRBV29-1, the J gene TRBJ2-1, with TRBD2 matching 12 bases. CDR3: CSVESLAGGEQFF. DNA for the CDR3: TGCAGCGTCGAATCCCTAGCGGGGGGGGAGCAGTTCTTC.